This T cell receptor (beta chain) is drawn from a study of T-cell memory formation after mild COVID-19 (dated by TCRdb to the early 2020s). For context, the study as a whole: TCR sequence clusters from the two donors were found to be largely donor specific. Two young, previously healthy adult volunteers, one female and one male, were included in the cohort. Longitudinal TCRalpha and TCRbeta repertoire sequencing tracked T-cell clones expanding and contracting after mild COVID-19 in two donors. General study outcomes and caveats: Balanced CD4/CD8 phenotypes were observed for clones contracting from day 15 to 85, whereas a bias towards CD4+ was observed for a second wave of clones expanding from day 15 to 37. Some responding clones were detected in pre-infection memory, suggesting pre-existing cross-reactive memory T cells joined the SARS-CoV-2 response. Whether the second-wave clones peaking on day 37 were SARS-CoV-2 specific was not confirmed. Only a couple of mild cases were covered in the study, and larger cohorts including severe cases with pre-infection samples were considered necessary. Contracting CD4+ clones turned up mainly in the CM and EM memory subsets, whereas EMRA was where CD8+ clones were enriched.

The data were produced on an Illumina NovaSeq 6000. TCRalpha and TCRbeta cDNA libraries were constructed by 5'RACE with constant-segment primers, with sample barcodes and unique molecular identifiers being introduced. RNA was extracted from every sample with Trizol reagent. Amplification of the libraries took two PCR steps, and the second step added a second sample barcode plus Illumina TruSeq adapters. Libraries were sequenced on an Illumina NovaSeq with 2 x 150 bp paired-end reads. As for how the authors treated the data: Reads were demultiplexed and collapsed into UMI-guided consensus sequences with migec v1.2.7. Using mixcr v2.1.11, the UMI consensuses were aligned to TRA and TRB V and J templates and assembled into clonotypes. Clonotypes were classified as expanded or contracted when called significant by both edgeR and NoisET, with noise models trained on biological replicates. For edgeR calls, the thresholds were a false discovery rate-adjusted p below 0.01 and a log2 fold-change of 1. As an exploratory analysis of dynamics, PCA with hierarchical clustering was applied to max-normalized trajectories of the 1000 most abundant clonotypes. The CD4 or CD8 phenotype of responding clones was assigned using the separately sequenced CD4+ and CD8+ repertoires. The public reads were reprocessed in TCRdb via fastp at Q25 and MiXCR, keeping in-frame beta chains. Records with the same CDR3 protein are collapsed into one entry carrying the most frequent genes and DNA. The V and J calls were determined by TCRdb, not by the authors. This sample has 350,000 or so distinct CDR3 sequences in its table, and 10% to 15% of those were observed once. The ten largest clones capture 20% to 25% of the sample.

This clonotype was found a few times. No cognate antigen has been identified for it. Base qualities were left out, and no much larger clone turns up one base away. Trimming removed 4 bases from V and 3 bases from J, leaving 12 bases between the germline ends. Based on the germline V gene, the CDR1 and CDR2 sequences are MDHEN and SYDVKM. The CDR3 runs 14 residues from the cysteine to the phenylalanine. Just CDR3 DNA is preserved here, 42 bases in frame from base 1. Ficoll-Paque density gradient centrifugation was used to isolate PBMCs. This TCR was sampled from a man younger than 35 who had mild COVID-19 (a few samples of this study predate the infection). The sample titles of this study are shuffled in the database, so cell type and time point are left out; the donor was told from shared clones. Sequences were obtained from PBMCs or a T cell subset sorted from them (not recorded which). The rearranged segments are TRBV28 and TRBJ1-2; the D gene remains uncertain. The CDR3 is CASSSPKRDYGYTF. The DNA sequence reads TGTGCCAGCAGTTCGCCTAAGAGGGACTATGGCTACACCTTC.